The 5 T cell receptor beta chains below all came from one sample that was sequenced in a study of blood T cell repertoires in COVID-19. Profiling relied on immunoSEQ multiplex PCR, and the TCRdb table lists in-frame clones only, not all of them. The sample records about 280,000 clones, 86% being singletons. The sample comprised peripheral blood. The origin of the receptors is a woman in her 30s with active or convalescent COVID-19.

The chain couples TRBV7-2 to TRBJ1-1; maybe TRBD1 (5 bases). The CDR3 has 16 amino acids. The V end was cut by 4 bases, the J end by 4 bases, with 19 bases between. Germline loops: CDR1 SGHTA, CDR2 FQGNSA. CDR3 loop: CASSYRRLRDGTEAFF. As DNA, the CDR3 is TGTGCCAGCAGCTACCGGCGATTGCGGGACGGCACTGAAGCTTTCTTT.

This CDR3 reads CASGPDRVNQPQHF. In nucleotides, the CDR3 is TGTGCCAGCGGGCCCGACAGGGTGAATCAGCCCCAGCATTTT. The rearrangement joins TRBV28 to TRBJ1-5; 7 nucleotides line up with TRBD1. This CDR3 has 14 amino acids. Per the germline V gene, CDR1 is MDHEN and CDR2 is SYDVKM. With V trimmed by 8 bases and J by 4 bases, 8 bases remained unmatched.

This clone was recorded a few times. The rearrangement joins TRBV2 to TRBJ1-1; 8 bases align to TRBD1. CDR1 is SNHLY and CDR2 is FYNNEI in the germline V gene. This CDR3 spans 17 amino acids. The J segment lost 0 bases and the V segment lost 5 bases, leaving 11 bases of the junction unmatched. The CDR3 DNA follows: TGTGCCAGCAGTCGGACAGGGTGGGCATTCGTGAACACTGAAGCTTTCTTT. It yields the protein CASSRTGWAFVNTEAFF.

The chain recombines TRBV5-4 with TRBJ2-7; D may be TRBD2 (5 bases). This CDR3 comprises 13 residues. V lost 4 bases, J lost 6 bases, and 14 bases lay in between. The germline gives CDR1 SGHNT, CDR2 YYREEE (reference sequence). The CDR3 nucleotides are TGTGCCAGCAGCCGAGGGTCCTTCACCGAGCAGTACTTC. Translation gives CASSRGSFTEQYF.

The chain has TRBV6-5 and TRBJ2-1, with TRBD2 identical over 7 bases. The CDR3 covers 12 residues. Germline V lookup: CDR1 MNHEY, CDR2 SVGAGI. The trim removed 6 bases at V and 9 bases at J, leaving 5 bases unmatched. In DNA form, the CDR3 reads TGTGCCAGCAGCGCAACTAGCGCTGAGCAGTTCTTC. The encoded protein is CASSATSAEQFF.